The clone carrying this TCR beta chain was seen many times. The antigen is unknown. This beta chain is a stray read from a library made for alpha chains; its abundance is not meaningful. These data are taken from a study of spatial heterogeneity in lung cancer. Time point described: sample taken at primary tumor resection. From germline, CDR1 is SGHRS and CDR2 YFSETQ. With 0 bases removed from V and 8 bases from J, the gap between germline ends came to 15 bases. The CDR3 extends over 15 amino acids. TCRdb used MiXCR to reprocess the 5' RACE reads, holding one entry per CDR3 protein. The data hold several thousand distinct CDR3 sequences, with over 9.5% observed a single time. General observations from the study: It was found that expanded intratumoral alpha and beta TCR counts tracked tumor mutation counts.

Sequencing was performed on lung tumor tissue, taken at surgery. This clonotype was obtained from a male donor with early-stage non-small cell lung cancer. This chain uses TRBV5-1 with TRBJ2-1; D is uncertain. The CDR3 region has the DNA TGCGCCAGCAGCTTGGATACGAGTGGGCTGGATGAGCAGTTCTTC. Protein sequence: CASSLDTSGLDEQFF. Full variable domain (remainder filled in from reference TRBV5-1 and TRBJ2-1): KAGVTQTPRYLIKTRGQQVTLSCSPISGHRSVSWYQQTPGQGLQFLFEYFSETQRNKGNFPGRFSGRQFSNSRSEMNVSTLELGDSALYLCASSLDTSGLDEQFFGPGTRLTVL.